This record covers a single T cell receptor beta chain. These data originate in a study of shared clonotypes between healthy human individuals. The CDR3 runs 15 residues. V shed 5 bases and J shed 0 bases, with 11 bases lying between them. Germline CDR1 and CDR2: SNHLY and FYNNEI. Assay used: immunoSEQ multiplex PCR; TCRdb lists only in-frame clones, some missing. This table holds about 1.1 million clones, around three quarters found once. The rearrangement uses TRBV2 and TRBJ1-3; D is uncertain. Material for sequencing was memory CD4+ T cells from PBMCs. Subset specified: CD45RA-negative fraction. The source of this sequence is a man between 18 and 29 years old in good health. Some clones in this sample may be carry-over from other donors' samples. The DNA of the CDR3 is TGTGCCAGCAGTTTCACCGGCAGCTCTGGAAACACCATATATTTT. Its translation: CASSFTGSSGNTIYF.